This is a list of T cell receptor beta chains from one sample in a study of T cell repertoires in cytomegalovirus infection. TCRdb recomputed calls from the reads with MiXCR, one row per CDR3 protein. The sample carries hundreds of thousands of distinct CDR3 sequences, about 9.2% recorded once. Sequencing was performed on PBMCs. Receptors originate from a human donor in good health (CMV status not recorded). Some clones in this sample may be carry-over from other donors' samples. Both conserved end residues are part of each CDR3. A D gene is named only where the DNA matches it firmly. Clone size is shown for a subset of rows, as once, few, many or a class of expanded clone.

d_gene: TRBD1; v_gene: TRBV5-1; j_gene: TRBJ1-2; abundance: many; len: 16; CDR3aa: CASSLTGQANNYGYTF; CDR3nt: TGCGCCAGCAGCTTGACGGGACAGGCTAATAACTATGGCTACACCTTC
d_gene: -; v_gene: TRBV7-9; j_gene: TRBJ2-1; abundance: few; len: 14; CDR3aa: CASSWQGQRNEQFF; CDR3nt: TGTGCCAGCAGCTGGCAAGGACAGCGAAATGAGCAGTTCTTC
d_gene: TRBD1; v_gene: TRBV28; j_gene: TRBJ1-5; abundance: -; len: 15; CDR3aa: CASSLRGTGNQPQHF; CDR3nt: TGTGCCAGCAGTTTAAGGGGGACAGGTAATCAGCCCCAGCATTTT
d_gene: -; v_gene: TRBV2; j_gene: TRBJ2-3; abundance: -; len: 14; CDR3aa: CASIRDSSTDTQYF; CDR3nt: TGTGCCAGCATCAGAGACTCGAGCACAGATACGCAGTATTTT
d_gene: -; v_gene: TRBV11-3; j_gene: TRBJ2-5; abundance: -; len: 15; CDR3aa: CASSLGRRFQETQYF; CDR3nt: TGTGCCAGCAGCTTAGGGCGGCGTTTCCAAGAGACCCAGTACTTC
d_gene: -; v_gene: TRBV3-1; j_gene: TRBJ2-1; abundance: -; len: 16; CDR3aa: CASSPVGTGYYNEQFF; CDR3nt: TGTGCCAGCAGCCCCGTAGGAACGGGGTATTACAATGAGCAGTTCTTC
d_gene: -; v_gene: TRBV20-1; j_gene: TRBJ1-2; abundance: many; len: 13; CDR3aa: CSARDRSEGRDTF; CDR3nt: TGCAGTGCTAGAGATCGAAGTGAGGGGCGGGACACCTTC
d_gene: TRBD1; v_gene: TRBV19; j_gene: TRBJ1-1; abundance: many; len: 19; CDR3aa: CASSIPNPWTGVMNTEAFF; CDR3nt: TGTGCCAGTAGTATCCCCAACCCTTGGACAGGGGTGATGAACACTGAAGCTTTCTTT
d_gene: -; v_gene: TRBV6-1; j_gene: TRBJ2-7; abundance: many; len: 13; CDR3aa: CASTGAGPYEQYF; CDR3nt: TGTGCCAGCACGGGAGCAGGCCCCTACGAGCAGTACTTC
d_gene: TRBD2; v_gene: TRBV4-3; j_gene: TRBJ2-3; abundance: few; len: 16; CDR3aa: CASSQARTSVTDTQYF; CDR3nt: TGCGCCAGCAGCCAAGCCAGGACTAGCGTTACAGATACGCAGTATTTT
d_gene: -; v_gene: TRBV6-5; j_gene: TRBJ1-1; abundance: many; len: 14; CDR3aa: CASSYSDRNTEAFF; CDR3nt: TGTGCCAGCAGTTACTCTGACAGGAACACTGAAGCTTTCTTT
d_gene: -; v_gene: TRBV14; j_gene: TRBJ1-4; abundance: many; len: 15; CDR3aa: CASSQVRGDLEKLFF; CDR3nt: TGTGCCAGCAGCCAAGTCAGGGGCGACTTAGAAAAACTGTTTTTT
d_gene: -; v_gene: TRBV28; j_gene: TRBJ1-2; abundance: many; len: 13; CDR3aa: CASSVRGDRGYTF; CDR3nt: TGTGCCAGCAGCGTACGAGGGGATCGGGGCTACACCTTC
d_gene: -; v_gene: TRBV6-2/TRBV6-3; j_gene: TRBJ1-1; abundance: many; len: 13; CDR3aa: CASSKTRNTEAFF; CDR3nt: TGTGCCAGCAGTAAGACGAGGAACACTGAAGCTTTCTTT
d_gene: TRBD1; v_gene: TRBV29-1; j_gene: TRBJ1-1; abundance: -; len: 13; CDR3aa: CSVEGRGQVEAFF; CDR3nt: TGCAGCGTTGAAGGCCGGGGACAGGTTGAAGCTTTCTTT
d_gene: -; v_gene: TRBV19; j_gene: TRBJ2-7; abundance: many; len: 15; CDR3aa: CASSIGGTFSYEQYF; CDR3nt: TGTGCCAGTAGTATTGGAGGGACTTTCTCCTACGAGCAGTACTTC
d_gene: -; v_gene: TRBV29-1; j_gene: TRBJ1-4; abundance: many; len: 14; CDR3aa: CSVASGTTNEKLFF; CDR3nt: TGCAGCGTGGCTTCTGGGACAACTAATGAAAAACTGTTTTTT
d_gene: TRBD1; v_gene: TRBV7-9; j_gene: TRBJ1-1; abundance: many; len: 15; CDR3aa: CASSQGPGQSTEAFF; CDR3nt: TGTGCCAGCAGCCAAGGACCGGGACAGTCCACTGAAGCTTTCTTT
d_gene: TRBD1; v_gene: TRBV18; j_gene: TRBJ2-2; abundance: -; len: 19; CDR3aa: CASSPSPPGQGRRAGELFF; CDR3nt: TGTGCCAGCTCACCGTCTCCCCCGGGACAGGGGAGAAGAGCCGGGGAGCTGTTTTTT
d_gene: -; v_gene: TRBV7-2; j_gene: TRBJ1-2; abundance: many; len: 14; CDR3aa: CASSLGERRYGYTF; CDR3nt: TGTGCCAGCAGCTTAGGGGAACGACGCTATGGCTACACCTTC